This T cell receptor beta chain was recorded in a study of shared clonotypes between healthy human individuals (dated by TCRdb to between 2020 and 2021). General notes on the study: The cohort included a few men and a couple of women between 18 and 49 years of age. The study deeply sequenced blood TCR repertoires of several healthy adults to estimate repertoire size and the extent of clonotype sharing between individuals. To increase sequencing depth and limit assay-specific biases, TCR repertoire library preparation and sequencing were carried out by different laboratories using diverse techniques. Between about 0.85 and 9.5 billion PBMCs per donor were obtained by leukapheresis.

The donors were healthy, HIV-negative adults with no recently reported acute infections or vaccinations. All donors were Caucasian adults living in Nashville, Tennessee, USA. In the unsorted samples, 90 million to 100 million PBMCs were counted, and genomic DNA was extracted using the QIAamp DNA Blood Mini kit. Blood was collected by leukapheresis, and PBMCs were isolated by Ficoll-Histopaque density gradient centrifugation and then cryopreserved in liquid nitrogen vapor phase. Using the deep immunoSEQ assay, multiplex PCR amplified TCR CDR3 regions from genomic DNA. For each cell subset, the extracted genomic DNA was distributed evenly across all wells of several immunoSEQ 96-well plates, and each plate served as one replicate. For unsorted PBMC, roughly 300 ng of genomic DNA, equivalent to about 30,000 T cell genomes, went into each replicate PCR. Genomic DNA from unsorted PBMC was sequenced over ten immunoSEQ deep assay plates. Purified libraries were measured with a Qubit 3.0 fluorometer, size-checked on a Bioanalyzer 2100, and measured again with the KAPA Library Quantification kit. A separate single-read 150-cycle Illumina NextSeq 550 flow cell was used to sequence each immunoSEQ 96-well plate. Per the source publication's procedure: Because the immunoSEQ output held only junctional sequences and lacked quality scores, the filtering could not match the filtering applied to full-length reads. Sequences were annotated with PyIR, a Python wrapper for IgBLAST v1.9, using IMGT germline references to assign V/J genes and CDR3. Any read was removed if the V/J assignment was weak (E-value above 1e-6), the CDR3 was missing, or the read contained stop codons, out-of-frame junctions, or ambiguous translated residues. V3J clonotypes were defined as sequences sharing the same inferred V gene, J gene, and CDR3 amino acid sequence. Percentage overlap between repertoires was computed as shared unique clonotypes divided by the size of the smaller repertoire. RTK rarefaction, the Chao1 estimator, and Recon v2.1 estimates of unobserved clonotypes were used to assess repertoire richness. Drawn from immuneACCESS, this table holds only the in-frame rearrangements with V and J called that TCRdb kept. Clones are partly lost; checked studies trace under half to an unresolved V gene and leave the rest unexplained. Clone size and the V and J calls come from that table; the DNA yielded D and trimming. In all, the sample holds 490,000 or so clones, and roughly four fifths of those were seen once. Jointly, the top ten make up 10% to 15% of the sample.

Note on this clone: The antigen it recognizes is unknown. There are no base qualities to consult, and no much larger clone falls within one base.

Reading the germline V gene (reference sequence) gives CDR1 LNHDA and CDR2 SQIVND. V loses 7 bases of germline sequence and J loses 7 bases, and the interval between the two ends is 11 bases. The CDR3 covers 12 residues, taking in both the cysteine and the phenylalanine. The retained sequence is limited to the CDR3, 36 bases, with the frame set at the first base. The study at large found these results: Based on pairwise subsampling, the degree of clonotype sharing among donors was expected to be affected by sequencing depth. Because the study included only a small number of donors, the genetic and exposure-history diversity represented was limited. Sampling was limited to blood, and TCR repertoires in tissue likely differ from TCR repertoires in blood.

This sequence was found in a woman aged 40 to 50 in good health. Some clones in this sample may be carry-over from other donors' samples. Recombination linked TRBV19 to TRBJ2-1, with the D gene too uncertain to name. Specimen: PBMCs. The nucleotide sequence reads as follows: TGTGCCAGTACCCTCGGTTGGAATGAGCAGTTCTTC. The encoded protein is CASTLGWNEQFF.